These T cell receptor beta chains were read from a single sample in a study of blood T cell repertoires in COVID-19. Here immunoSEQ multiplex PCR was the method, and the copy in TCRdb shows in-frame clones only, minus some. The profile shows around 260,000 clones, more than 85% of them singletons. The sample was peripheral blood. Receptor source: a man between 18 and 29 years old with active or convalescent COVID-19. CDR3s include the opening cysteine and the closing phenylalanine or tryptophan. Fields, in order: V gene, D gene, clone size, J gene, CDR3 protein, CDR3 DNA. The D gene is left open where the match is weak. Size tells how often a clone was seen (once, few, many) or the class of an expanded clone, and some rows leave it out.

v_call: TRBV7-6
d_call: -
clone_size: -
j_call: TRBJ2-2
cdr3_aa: CASSLGGYPGTPNTGELFF
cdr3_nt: TGTGCCAGCAGCTTAGGGGGGTACCCCGGGACTCCGAACACCGGGGAGCTGTTTTTT

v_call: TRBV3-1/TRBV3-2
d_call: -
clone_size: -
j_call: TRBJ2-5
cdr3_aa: CASSQKGLGGSETQYF
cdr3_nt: TGTGCCAGCAGCCAGAAGGGGCTCGGTGGTTCGGAGACCCAGTACTTC

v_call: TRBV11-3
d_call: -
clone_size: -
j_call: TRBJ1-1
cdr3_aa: CASSRRFTNTEAFF
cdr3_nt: TGTGCCAGCAGCCGTAGATTCACCAACACTGAAGCTTTCTTT

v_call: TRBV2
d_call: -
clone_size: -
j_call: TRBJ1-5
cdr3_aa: CASSSEGGNQPQHF
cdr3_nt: TGTGCCAGCAGTTCAGAAGGGGGTAATCAGCCCCAGCATTTT

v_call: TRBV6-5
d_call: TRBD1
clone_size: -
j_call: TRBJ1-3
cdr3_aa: CASSYRDRDPAIYF
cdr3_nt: TGTGCCAGCAGTTACCGGGACAGGGATCCGGCCATATATTTT

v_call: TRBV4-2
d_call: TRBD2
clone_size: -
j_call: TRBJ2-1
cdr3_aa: CASSQSGTSGRNEQFF
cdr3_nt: TGTGCCAGCAGCCAATCCGGGACTAGCGGGAGAAATGAGCAGTTCTTC

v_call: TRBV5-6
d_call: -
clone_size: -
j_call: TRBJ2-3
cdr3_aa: CASSLARGRPDTQYF
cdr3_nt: TGTGCCAGCAGCTTGGCCAGGGGGAGGCCAGATACGCAGTATTTT

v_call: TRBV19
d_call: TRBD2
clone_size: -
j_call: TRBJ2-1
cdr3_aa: CASTPETSGGARNEQFF
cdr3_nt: TGTGCCAGTACTCCAGAGACTAGCGGGGGGGCTCGGAATGAGCAGTTCTTC

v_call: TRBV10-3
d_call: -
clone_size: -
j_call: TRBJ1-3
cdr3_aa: CALQGERGNTIYF
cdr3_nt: TGTGCCCTACAGGGAGAGAGAGGAAACACCATATATTTT

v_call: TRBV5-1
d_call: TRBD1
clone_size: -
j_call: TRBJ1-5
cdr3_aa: CASSLTGQMNQPQHF
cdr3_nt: TGCGCCAGCAGCTTGACGGGACAGATGAATCAGCCCCAGCATTTT

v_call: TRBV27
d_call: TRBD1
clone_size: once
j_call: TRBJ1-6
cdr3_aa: CASSPYYRTGYSPLHF
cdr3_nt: TGTGCCAGCAGTCCCTACTACCGGACAGGGTATTCACCCCTCCACTTT

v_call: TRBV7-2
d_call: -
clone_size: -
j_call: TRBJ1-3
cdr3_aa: CASSPRDISGNTIYF
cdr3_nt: TGTGCCAGCAGCCCCCGGGACATCTCTGGAAACACCATATATTTT

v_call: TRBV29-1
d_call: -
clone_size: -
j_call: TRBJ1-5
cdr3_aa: CSVATGMNQPQHF
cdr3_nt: TGCAGCGTTGCGACAGGTATGAATCAGCCCCAGCATTTT

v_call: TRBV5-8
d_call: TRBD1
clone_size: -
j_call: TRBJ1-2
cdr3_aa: CASSSTGANYGYTF
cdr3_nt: TGTGCCAGCAGCTCGACAGGGGCTAACTATGGCTACACCTTC

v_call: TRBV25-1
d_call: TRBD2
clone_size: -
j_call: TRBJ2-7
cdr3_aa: CASSGLARYEQYF
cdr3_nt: TGTGCCAGCAGTGGACTAGCGCGCTACGAGCAGTACTTC

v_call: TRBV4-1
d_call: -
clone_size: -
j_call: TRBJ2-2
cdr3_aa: CASSQGPDGGATGELFF
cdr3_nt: TGCGCCAGCAGCCAAGGCCCCGACGGGGGTGCGACCGGGGAGCTGTTTTTT

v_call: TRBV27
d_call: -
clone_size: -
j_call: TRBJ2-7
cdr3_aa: CASSPGHTYEQYF
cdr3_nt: TGTGCCAGCAGTCCGGGACATACCTACGAGCAGTACTTC

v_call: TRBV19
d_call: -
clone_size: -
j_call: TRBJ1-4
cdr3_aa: CATTKEGQWAEKLFF
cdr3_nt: TGTGCCACCACAAAAGAAGGCCAATGGGCTGAAAAACTGTTTTTT

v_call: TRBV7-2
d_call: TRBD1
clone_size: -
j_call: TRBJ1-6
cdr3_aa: CASSQGVNSPLHF
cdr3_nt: TGTGCCAGCAGTCAGGGGGTTAATTCACCCCTCCACTTT

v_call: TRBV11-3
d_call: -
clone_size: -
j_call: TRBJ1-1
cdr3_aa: CASSFKNTEAFF
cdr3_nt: TGTGCCAGCAGCTTCAAGAACACTGAAGCTTTCTTT

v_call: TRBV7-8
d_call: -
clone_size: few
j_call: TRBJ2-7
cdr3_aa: CASSTHRAGEQYF
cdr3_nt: TGTGCCAGCAGCACACACAGGGCGGGTGAGCAGTACTTC

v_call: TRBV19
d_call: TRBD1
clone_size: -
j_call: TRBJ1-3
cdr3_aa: CASSGQGTSGNTIYF
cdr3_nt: TGTGCCAGCTCGGGACAGGGGACTTCTGGAAACACCATATATTTT

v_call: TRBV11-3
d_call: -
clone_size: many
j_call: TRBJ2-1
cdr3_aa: CASSLELAETYNEQFF
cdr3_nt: TGTGCCAGCAGCTTAGAACTAGCCGAAACCTACAATGAGCAGTTCTTC

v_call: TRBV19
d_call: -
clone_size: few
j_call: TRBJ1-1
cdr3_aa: CASSSQGRGTEAFF
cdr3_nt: TGTGCCAGTAGTAGCCAGGGTAGAGGCACTGAAGCTTTCTTT